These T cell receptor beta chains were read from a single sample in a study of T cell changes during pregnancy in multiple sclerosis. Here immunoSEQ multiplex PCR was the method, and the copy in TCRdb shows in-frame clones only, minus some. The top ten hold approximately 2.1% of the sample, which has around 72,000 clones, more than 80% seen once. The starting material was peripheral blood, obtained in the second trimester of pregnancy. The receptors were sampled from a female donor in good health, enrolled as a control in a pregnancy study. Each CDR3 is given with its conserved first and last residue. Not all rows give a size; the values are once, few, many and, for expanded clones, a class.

cdr3_aa: CASSDRGPYNEQFF
clone_size: NA
j_call: TRBJ2-1
v_call: TRBV25-1

cdr3_aa: CASSQGSNFDEQFF
clone_size: NA
j_call: TRBJ2-1
v_call: TRBV4-3

cdr3_aa: CASSPGGLGTNEKLFF
clone_size: NA
j_call: TRBJ1-4
v_call: TRBV7-2

cdr3_aa: CASSDSVRVEGYTF
clone_size: NA
j_call: TRBJ1-2
v_call: TRBV6-1

cdr3_aa: CASTEGGNQPQHF
clone_size: few
j_call: TRBJ1-5
v_call: TRBV2

cdr3_aa: CASSAGGAEAFF
clone_size: NA
j_call: TRBJ1-1
v_call: TRBV9

cdr3_aa: CASSPAGLLNSPLHF
clone_size: NA
j_call: TRBJ1-6
v_call: TRBV18

cdr3_aa: CASSVVGGGGQETQYF
clone_size: NA
j_call: TRBJ2-5
v_call: TRBV9

cdr3_aa: CASSLGGGIGNQPQHF
clone_size: NA
j_call: TRBJ1-5
v_call: TRBV5-6

cdr3_aa: CASGGESSYNSPLHF
clone_size: NA
j_call: TRBJ1-6
v_call: TRBV28

cdr3_aa: CASSAVGETQYF
clone_size: NA
j_call: TRBJ2-5
v_call: TRBV5-1

cdr3_aa: CASGLVLGGDAGGYTF
clone_size: NA
j_call: TRBJ1-2
v_call: TRBV12-5

cdr3_aa: CASSLSGLKKQYF
clone_size: once
j_call: TRBJ2-7
v_call: TRBV7-2

cdr3_aa: CASSYREWTEAFF
clone_size: NA
j_call: TRBJ1-1
v_call: TRBV5-1

cdr3_aa: CASSQGTTAPYEQYF
clone_size: NA
j_call: TRBJ2-7
v_call: TRBV4-3

cdr3_aa: CSVEGQTTNIQYF
clone_size: NA
j_call: TRBJ2-4
v_call: TRBV29-1

cdr3_aa: CASRGPGGEQYF
clone_size: NA
j_call: TRBJ2-7
v_call: TRBV5-8

cdr3_aa: CASRPDRAPHNEQFF
clone_size: NA
j_call: TRBJ2-1
v_call: TRBV6-5

cdr3_aa: CAWTPGKNYGYTF
clone_size: NA
j_call: TRBJ1-2
v_call: TRBV30

cdr3_aa: CASRNMTGPNYGYTF
clone_size: NA
j_call: TRBJ1-2
v_call: TRBV28

cdr3_aa: CAAARGGEKNIQYF
clone_size: NA
j_call: TRBJ2-4
v_call: TRBV10-3

cdr3_aa: CASSSRQGSDEQYF
clone_size: NA
j_call: TRBJ2-7
v_call: TRBV9

cdr3_aa: CASSYRGQSTDTQYF
clone_size: NA
j_call: TRBJ2-3
v_call: TRBV5-1

cdr3_aa: CASSQDAGEPYEQYF
clone_size: NA
j_call: TRBJ2-7
v_call: TRBV4-2

cdr3_aa: CASSWDRGSSYEQYF
clone_size: NA
j_call: TRBJ2-7
v_call: TRBV7-3

cdr3_aa: CASSFGAGEQYF
clone_size: NA
j_call: TRBJ2-7
v_call: TRBV7-6

cdr3_aa: CASNPGQGDYGYTF
clone_size: NA
j_call: TRBJ1-2
v_call: TRBV5-6

cdr3_aa: CASSLGTGHHEQYF
clone_size: NA
j_call: TRBJ2-7
v_call: TRBV5-5

cdr3_aa: CSVEDPGGTGAEQYF
clone_size: NA
j_call: TRBJ2-7
v_call: TRBV29-1

cdr3_aa: CASSPGQGRTNEKLFF
clone_size: NA
j_call: TRBJ1-4
v_call: TRBV5-5

cdr3_aa: CASSESGRASETQYF
clone_size: NA
j_call: TRBJ2-5
v_call: TRBV25-1

cdr3_aa: CASSPTNTGELFF
clone_size: NA
j_call: TRBJ2-2
v_call: TRBV7-2

cdr3_aa: CASSQDISPGYTGELFF
clone_size: NA
j_call: TRBJ2-2
v_call: TRBV4-2

cdr3_aa: CASSWEDEKLFF
clone_size: NA
j_call: TRBJ1-4
v_call: TRBV7-9

cdr3_aa: CASRYYFGGPSTDTQYF
clone_size: few
j_call: TRBJ2-3
v_call: TRBV7-9

cdr3_aa: CSVQTGGSQPQHF
clone_size: NA
j_call: TRBJ1-5
v_call: TRBV29-1

cdr3_aa: CASSRGEGGRGTQYF
clone_size: NA
j_call: TRBJ2-5
v_call: TRBV4-3

cdr3_aa: CASSTKDRVGGYTF
clone_size: NA
j_call: TRBJ1-2
v_call: TRBV19

cdr3_aa: CATSREGLAGANVLAKNIQYF
clone_size: NA
j_call: TRBJ2-4
v_call: TRBV15

cdr3_aa: CASSRGRGTEAFF
clone_size: NA
j_call: TRBJ1-1
v_call: TRBV6-6

cdr3_aa: CASSFTGLKETQYF
clone_size: once
j_call: TRBJ2-5
v_call: TRBV27

cdr3_aa: CASSQDRGAYGYTF
clone_size: NA
j_call: TRBJ1-2
v_call: TRBV4-3

cdr3_aa: CASIGPGRRGLGELFF
clone_size: NA
j_call: TRBJ2-2
v_call: TRBV19

cdr3_aa: CASSPNRQGGYTF
clone_size: NA
j_call: TRBJ1-2
v_call: TRBV7-2

cdr3_aa: CASSPDPAAGYEQYF
clone_size: once
j_call: TRBJ2-7
v_call: TRBV6-5

cdr3_aa: CASSLVGGNGYTF
clone_size: NA
j_call: TRBJ1-2
v_call: TRBV27

cdr3_aa: CASRREPGQGNTEAFF
clone_size: NA
j_call: TRBJ1-1
v_call: TRBV9

cdr3_aa: CASSEVTTDTQYF
clone_size: NA
j_call: TRBJ2-3
v_call: TRBV13

cdr3_aa: CASSLGQGSYEQYF
clone_size: NA
j_call: TRBJ2-7
v_call: TRBV27

cdr3_aa: CASRGGITNEKLFF
clone_size: few
j_call: TRBJ1-4
v_call: TRBV10-1

cdr3_aa: CASSRPPSSGGVAEQYF
clone_size: NA
j_call: TRBJ2-7
v_call: TRBV27